The TCR beta chain described here comes from a study of blood T cell repertoires in COVID-19. Study overall: Acute and convalescent COVID-19 samples came from the United States, Italy and Spain. Sample material is recorded as cDNA or gDNA derived from T cells, B-cell-depleted T cells, or PBMCs.

Original data processing: From reference gene primer amplification, estimates of nucleated cell counts were derived. Produced via immunoSEQ multiplex PCR; TCRdb's table is partial and in-frame only. V, J and clone size derive from that table, while D and trimming were established from the DNA sequence. This sample has under 75,000 clones; approximately 80% occur once, and the top ten carry 25% to 35%. The germline gives CDR1 SNHLY, CDR2 FYNNEI. The CDR3 is 15 amino acids. Trimming pared 6 bases from V and 7 bases from J, leaving 18 bases between. The rearrangement joins TRBV2 to TRBJ1-4; D may be TRBD1 (6 bases). The TCR was taken from a woman older than 75 with active or convalescent COVID-19. Sequenced input: peripheral blood. CDR3 DNA: TGTGCCAGCAGCCTACTCAGGGAGGGGGGTGAAAAACTGTTTTTT. Encoded protein: CASSLLREGGEKLFF.